One sample yielded the 8 T cell receptor beta chains listed below, sequenced in a study of blood T cell repertoires in COVID-19. Method: immunoSEQ multiplex PCR; TCRdb's copy keeps in-frame clones and lacks some. This sample yields around 160,000 clones, of which around 81% are seen a single time; approximately 12% belongs to the top ten. The sample comprised peripheral blood. These receptors were taken from a man aged 60-69 years with active or convalescent COVID-19.

The rearrangement joins TRBV28 to TRBJ2-3; a possible D gene is TRBD1 (6 bases). Trimming cost V 1 base and J 6 bases, with 11 bases left between them. This CDR3 contains 14 residues. The germline CDR1 and CDR2 sequences are MDHEN and SYDVKM. The CDR3 DNA reads as TGTGCCAGCAGTTTATACCCCAGGGGTGATACGCAGTATTTT. Translating it yields CASSLYPRGDTQYF.

The chain links TRBV29-1 to TRBJ2-1; D unresolved. The germline V gene encodes CDR1 SQVTM and CDR2 ANQGSEA. Trimming pared 2 bases from V and 0 bases from J, leaving 11 bases between. There are 15 residues in the CDR3. This CDR3 reads CSVEWFESSYNEQFF. CDR3 nucleotides: TGCAGCGTTGAATGGTTCGAGAGCTCCTACAATGAGCAGTTCTTC.

The chain uses TRBV5-5 and TRBJ2-2; unclear D gene. V was clipped by 4 bases and J by 0 bases, with 10 bases between them. Germline assignment: CDR1 SGHKS and CDR2 YYEKEE (reference sequence). The length of the CDR3 is 15 residues. The chain's CDR3 is CASSPRGPNTGELFF. The CDR3 DNA reads TGTGCCAGCAGCCCCCGTGGGCCGAACACCGGGGAGCTGTTTTTT.

V usage is TRBV28 and J usage is TRBJ1-4; D remains unclear. The length of the CDR3 is 13 residues. The ends were cut back, 3 bases at V and 7 bases at J, with 9 bases in the middle. Germline CDR1 MDHEN, CDR2 SYDVKM. In DNA form, the CDR3 reads TGTGCCAGCAGTTTCGGAGCCACTGAAAAACTGTTTTTT. Its protein is CASSFGATEKLFF.

CDR3 region: CASSGFEGGDTGELFF. The CDR3 coding sequence is TGTGCCAGCAGTGGCTTCGAGGGAGGGGACACCGGGGAGCTGTTTTTT. V and J are TRBV28 and TRBJ2-2; 7 bases align to TRBD2. The CDR3 length is 16 residues. Trimming at V came to 5 bases and at J to 3 bases, leaving 9 bases not matched to a gene. Germline V gene lookup returns CDR1 MDHEN and CDR2 SYDVKM.

This chain links TRBV4-3 with TRBJ2-7; 9 bases are a match to TRBD1. CDR3 size: 15 residues. V dropped 4 bases and J dropped 3; count of bases not matched to a gene: 7. Germline loops: CDR1 LGHNA, CDR2 YSLEER. The CDR3 region has the DNA TGCGCCAGCAGCCCGCGATGGACAGGGGTCTACGAGCAGTACTTC. Amino acids: CASSPRWTGVYEQYF.

The V and J genes are TRBV5-4 and TRBJ2-3; 8 bases map to TRBD2. Germline-derived CDR1 and CDR2 are SGHNT and YYREEE (reference sequence). The CDR3 is 16 amino acids. J was trimmed by 5 bases and V by 3 bases; bases with no gene match: 11. This chain's CDR3 is CASSSRDGREVDTQYF. The CDR3 coding sequence is TGTGCCAGCAGCTCCCGGGACGGGAGGGAGGTAGATACGCAGTATTTT.

This rearrangement joins TRBV7-9 to TRBJ2-2; D perhaps matches TRBD2 (5 bases). Per the germline V gene, CDR1 is SEHNR and CDR2 is FQNEAQ (reference sequence). This CDR3 contains 16 residues. V was shortened by 3 bases and J by 3 bases, with 14 bases between the two germline ends. Here the CDR3 reads CASSFGMSFDTGELFF. The CDR3 region has the DNA TGTGCCAGCAGCTTCGGGATGTCGTTTGACACCGGGGAGCTGTTTTTT.